What follows describes a single T cell receptor (beta chain). Antigen unknown. The time point denotes: newly diagnosed, previously untreated cHL patient sample. PBMCs, once thawed, yielded CD8+ T cells isolated by magnetic negative selection. The authors compared against newly diagnosed, untreated classical Hodgkin lymphoma PBMCs. V was clipped by 1 base and J by 6 bases, with 13 bases between them. Germline assignment: CDR1 SEHNR and CDR2 FQNEAQ (reference sequence). This CDR3 contains 16 residues. This sample is drawn from a study of PD-1 blockade in classical Hodgkin lymphoma. Study-wide points: Relative to healthy donors, newly diagnosed patients reportedly had lower baseline TCR diversity, which was reported as lower still in relapsed/refractory patients.

The table came from immunoSEQ multiplex PCR; TCRdb's copy has only in-frame clones and leaves some out. Altogether about 14,000 clones are present, around 90% being singletons, with the ten largest covering around 6.2%. The origin of this receptor is a human donor with classical Hodgkin lymphoma. This chain uses TRBV7-9 with TRBJ1-6, with D unresolved. Sample: CD8+ T cells from blood. This chain's CDR3 is CASSLVPMPANSPLHF. In DNA, the CDR3 is TGTGCCAGCAGCTTAGTCCCAATGCCAGCTAATTCACCCCTCCACTTT.